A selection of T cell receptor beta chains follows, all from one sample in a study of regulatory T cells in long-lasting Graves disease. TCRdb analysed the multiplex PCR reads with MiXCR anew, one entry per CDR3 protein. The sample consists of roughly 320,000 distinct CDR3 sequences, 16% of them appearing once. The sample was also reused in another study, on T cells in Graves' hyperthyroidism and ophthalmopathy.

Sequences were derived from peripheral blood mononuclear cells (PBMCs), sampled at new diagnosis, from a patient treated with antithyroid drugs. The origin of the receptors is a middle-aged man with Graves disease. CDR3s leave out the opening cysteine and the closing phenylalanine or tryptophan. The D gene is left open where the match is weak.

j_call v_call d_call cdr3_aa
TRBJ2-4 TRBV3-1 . ASSYLGAKNIQY
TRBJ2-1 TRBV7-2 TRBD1 ASSSNRGWNEQF
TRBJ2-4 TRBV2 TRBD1 ANLQGNIQY
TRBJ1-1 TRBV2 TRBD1 ASIRAQGGAGTEAF
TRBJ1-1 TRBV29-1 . SVGAMRGTEAF
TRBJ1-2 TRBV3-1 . ASSHGGGYT
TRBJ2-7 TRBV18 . ASSPQRTEEFYEQY
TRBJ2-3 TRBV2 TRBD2 ASSEGGLLSTDTQY
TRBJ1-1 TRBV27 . ASQDWGGTEAF
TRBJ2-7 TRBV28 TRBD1 ASSARQGFSYEQY
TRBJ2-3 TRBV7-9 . ASSLASDLTDTQY
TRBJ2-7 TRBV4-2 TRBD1 ASSKGAGGLLWPRYEQY
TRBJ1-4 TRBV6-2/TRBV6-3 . ASSYTLGEKLF
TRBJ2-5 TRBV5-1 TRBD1 ASSLGQGSGTQY
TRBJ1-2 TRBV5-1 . ASSSDSLTNYGYT
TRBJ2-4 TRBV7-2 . ASSLGGGGLHMNQES
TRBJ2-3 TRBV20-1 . SAKPFPQVAQY
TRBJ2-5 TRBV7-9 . ASSLSGVTQETQY
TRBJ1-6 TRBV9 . ASSEQGRSSPLH
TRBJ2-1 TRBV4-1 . ASSQVVRGDEQF
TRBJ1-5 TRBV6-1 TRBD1 ASSGDRAGGNQPQH
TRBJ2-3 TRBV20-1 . SARAADQGADTQY
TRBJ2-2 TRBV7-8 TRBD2 ASSGRLAGVTGELF
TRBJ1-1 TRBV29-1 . SVSTGSTEAF
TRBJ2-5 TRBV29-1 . SGGEVQETQY
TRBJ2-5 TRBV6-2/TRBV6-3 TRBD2 ASSVSGGAQETQY
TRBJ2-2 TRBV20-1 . SASVGGNTGELL
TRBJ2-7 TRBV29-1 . SVRTGPSSYEQY
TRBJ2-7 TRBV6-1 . ASSRENGGYEQY
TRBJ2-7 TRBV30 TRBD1 AWTPGQGPYEQY
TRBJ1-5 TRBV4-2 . ASSQDRPDQPQH
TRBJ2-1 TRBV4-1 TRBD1 ASSQESQGAIEQF
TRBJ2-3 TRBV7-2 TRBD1 ASSPQGEVADTQY
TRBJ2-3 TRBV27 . ASRLGGNPRPDTQY
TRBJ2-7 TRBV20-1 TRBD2 SAVLLAGARYEQY
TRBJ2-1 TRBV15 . ATSRDLTAGHEQF
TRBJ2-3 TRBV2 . ASRLDTQY
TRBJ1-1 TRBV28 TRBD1 ASSVHRGPEAF
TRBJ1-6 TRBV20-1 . SATGRRGTYNSPLH
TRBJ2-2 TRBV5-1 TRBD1 ASSLPPGQGTGELF
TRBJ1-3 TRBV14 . ASSQFRPSLGGNTIY
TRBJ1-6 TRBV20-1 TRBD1 SAGTGSNSPLH
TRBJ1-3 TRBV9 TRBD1 ASSPTGASGNTIY